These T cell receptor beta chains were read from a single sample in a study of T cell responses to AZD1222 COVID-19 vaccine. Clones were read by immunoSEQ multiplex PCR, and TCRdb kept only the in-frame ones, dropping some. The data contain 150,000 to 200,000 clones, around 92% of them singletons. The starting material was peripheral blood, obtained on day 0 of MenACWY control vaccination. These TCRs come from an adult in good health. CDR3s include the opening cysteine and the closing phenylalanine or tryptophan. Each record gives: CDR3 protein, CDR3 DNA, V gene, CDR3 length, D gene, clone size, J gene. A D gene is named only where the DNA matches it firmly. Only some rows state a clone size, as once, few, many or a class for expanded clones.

CASSLGLSNQPQHF | TGTGCCAGCAGCTTAGGTTTAAGCAATCAGCCCCAGCATTTT | TRBV7-8 | 14 | - | - | TRBJ1-5
CSVLTGSSYEQYF | TGCAGCGTTTTGACAGGGAGCTCCTACGAGCAGTACTTC | TRBV29-1 | 13 | TRBD1 | - | TRBJ2-7
CASSMSPRGAKNIQYF | TGTGCCAGTAGTATGTCTCCCCGCGGGGCCAAAAACATTCAGTACTTC | TRBV19 | 16 | - | - | TRBJ2-4
CASSATGTSGSYEQYF | TGTGCCAGCAGCGCAACCGGGACTAGCGGGAGCTACGAGCAGTACTTC | TRBV9 | 16 | TRBD2 | - | TRBJ2-7
CASSLGGFSYEQYF | TGTGCCAGCAGCCTAGGGGGTTTTAGCTACGAGCAGTACTTC | TRBV6-5 | 14 | - | - | TRBJ2-7
CASSHATGTGGYGYTF | TGTGCCAGCAGCCATGCAACCGGGACAGGGGGCTATGGCTACACCTTC | TRBV4-2 | 16 | TRBD1 | - | TRBJ1-2
CASSLGGDTGELFF | TGTGCCAGCAGCTTAGGAGGGGACACCGGGGAGCTGTTTTTT | TRBV11-3 | 14 | - | - | TRBJ2-2
CASSPGQGVTDTQYF | TGTGCCAGCAGCCCGGGACAGGGGGTGACAGATACGCAGTATTTT | TRBV3-1/TRBV3-2 | 15 | TRBD1 | - | TRBJ2-3
CASSQWGEETQYF | TGCGCCAGCAGCCAATGGGGGGAAGAGACCCAGTACTTC | TRBV4-1 | 13 | - | - | TRBJ2-5
CASSEGTRLGEQFF | TGCGCCAGCAGCGAGGGGACTAGATTGGGCGAGCAGTTCTTC | TRBV5-1 | 14 | TRBD2 | - | TRBJ2-1
CASSLTGTGPGNTIYF | TGTGCCAGCAGTTTAACCGGGACTGGCCCTGGAAACACCATATATTTT | TRBV27 | 16 | - | - | TRBJ1-3
CASSLSAVSYEQYF | TGTGCCAGCAGCTTATCGGCGGTTTCCTACGAGCAGTACTTC | TRBV7-2 | 14 | - | - | TRBJ2-7
CASSLLSRGRGAPRNEKLFF | TGTGCCAGCAGCTTACTAAGTCGCGGCAGGGGCGCCCCCCGTAATGAAAAACTGTTTTTT | TRBV7-6 | 20 | - | - | TRBJ1-4
CASRVTGGSPLHF | TGTGCCAGCAGAGTAACAGGGGGATCACCCCTCCACTTT | TRBV28 | 13 | TRBD1 | - | TRBJ1-6
CASSLVWETQYF | TGTGCCAGCAGTTTAGTTTGGGAGACCCAGTACTTC | TRBV12-3/TRBV12-4 | 12 | - | - | TRBJ2-5
CSVETPGNEAFF | TGCAGCGTTGAGACCCCAGGCAACGAAGCTTTCTTT | TRBV29-1 | 12 | - | once | TRBJ1-1
CASSMDRGLYGYTF | TGTGCCAGTAGTATGGACAGGGGGCTCTATGGCTACACCTTC | TRBV19 | 14 | TRBD1 | - | TRBJ1-2
CASSLRREQETQYF | TGTGCCAGCAGCTTACGGAGGGAGCAAGAGACCCAGTACTTC | TRBV7-2 | 14 | - | - | TRBJ2-5
CASSLGAGNTEAFF | TGCGCCAGCAGCTTGGGGGCTGGAAACACTGAAGCTTTCTTT | TRBV5-1 | 14 | - | - | TRBJ1-1
CASSSGALRGYTF | TGTGCCAGCAGTTCCGGCGCCCTCAGGGGCTACACCTTC | TRBV27 | 13 | - | - | TRBJ1-2
CASSLRTPNTEAFF | TGTGCCAGCAGTCTCCGCACACCTAACACTGAAGCTTTCTTT | TRBV27 | 14 | - | - | TRBJ1-1
CASSLDRDSDTIYF | TGTGCCAGCAGCTTGGACCGGGACTCTGACACCATATATTTT | TRBV11-3 | 14 | - | - | TRBJ1-3
CASKDQETQYF | TGTGCCAGTAAGGACCAAGAGACCCAGTACTTC | TRBV19 | 11 | - | - | TRBJ2-5
CASSPGGPFSTDTQYF | TGTGCCAGCAGCCCGGGGGGACCCTTTAGCACAGATACGCAGTATTTT | TRBV7-3 | 16 | TRBD2 | - | TRBJ2-3
CSVSRGGTEAFF | TGCAGCGTGTCCAGGGGCGGCACTGAAGCTTTCTTT | TRBV29-1 | 12 | - | - | TRBJ1-1
CASSPGQGRNQPQHF | TGTGCCAGCAGCCCCGGTCAGGGAAGGAATCAGCCCCAGCATTTT | TRBV7-2 | 15 | - | - | TRBJ1-5
CASSIGQMNTEAFF | TGTGCCAGTAGTATCGGACAGATGAACACTGAAGCTTTCTTT | TRBV19 | 14 | - | - | TRBJ1-1
CASSLMGGGLYEQYF | TGCGCCAGCAGCTTGATGGGTGGGGGGCTCTACGAGCAGTACTTC | TRBV5-1 | 15 | - | - | TRBJ2-7
CASSPGQRLYEQYF | TGTGCCAGCAGCCCGGGACAGAGGCTCTACGAGCAGTACTTC | TRBV27 | 14 | TRBD1 | - | TRBJ2-7
CASSSGRSSGNTIYF | TGTGCCAGCAGTTCGGGACGGAGCTCTGGAAACACCATATATTTT | TRBV27 | 15 | - | - | TRBJ1-3
CASSLFPPRSSYNEQFF | TGTGCCAGCAGCTTATTCCCCCCTCGGAGCTCCTACAATGAGCAGTTCTTC | TRBV7-2 | 17 | - | - | TRBJ2-1
CASSSKSWDAEAFF | TGTGCCAGCAGCTCCAAGAGCTGGGACGCTGAAGCTTTCTTT | TRBV11-3 | 14 | - | - | TRBJ1-1
CASSHSSGPTDTQYF | TGTGCCAGCAGCCACTCCTCTGGCCCCACAGATACGCAGTATTTT | TRBV3-1/TRBV3-2 | 15 | - | - | TRBJ2-3
CASSEGLANTYEQYF | TGTGCCAGCAGTGAAGGCCTAGCGAATACCTACGAGCAGTACTTC | TRBV6-1 | 15 | - | once | TRBJ2-7
CASSVGGPNTEAFF | TGTGCCAGCAGCGTAGGTGGGCCGAACACTGAAGCTTTCTTT | TRBV9 | 14 | - | - | TRBJ1-1